This T cell receptor beta chain is drawn from a study of T cell responses to AZD1222 COVID-19 vaccine. The CDR3 contains 14 residues. CDR1 and CDR2 from the germline V gene are MNHNS and SASEGT. The germline V and J ends were trimmed by 2 bases and 6 bases, with 13 bases remaining between them. This clone occurred once. The repertoire was sequenced with immunoSEQ multiplex PCR; TCRdb's copy has only in-frame clones and lacks some. The sample gives 100,000 to 120,000 clones, about 94% of which show up once; roughly 3.1% is in the top ten. The origin of this receptor is an adult who received the AZD1222 COVID-19 vaccine. The specimen was peripheral blood, collected 28 days after the second AZD1222 dose. This chain links TRBV6-1 with TRBJ1-1, with unresolved D. CDR3 DNA: TGTGCCAGCAGTGAAAGGCGGAGTTTCGCTGAAGCTTTCTTT. Its translation is CASSERRSFAEAFF.